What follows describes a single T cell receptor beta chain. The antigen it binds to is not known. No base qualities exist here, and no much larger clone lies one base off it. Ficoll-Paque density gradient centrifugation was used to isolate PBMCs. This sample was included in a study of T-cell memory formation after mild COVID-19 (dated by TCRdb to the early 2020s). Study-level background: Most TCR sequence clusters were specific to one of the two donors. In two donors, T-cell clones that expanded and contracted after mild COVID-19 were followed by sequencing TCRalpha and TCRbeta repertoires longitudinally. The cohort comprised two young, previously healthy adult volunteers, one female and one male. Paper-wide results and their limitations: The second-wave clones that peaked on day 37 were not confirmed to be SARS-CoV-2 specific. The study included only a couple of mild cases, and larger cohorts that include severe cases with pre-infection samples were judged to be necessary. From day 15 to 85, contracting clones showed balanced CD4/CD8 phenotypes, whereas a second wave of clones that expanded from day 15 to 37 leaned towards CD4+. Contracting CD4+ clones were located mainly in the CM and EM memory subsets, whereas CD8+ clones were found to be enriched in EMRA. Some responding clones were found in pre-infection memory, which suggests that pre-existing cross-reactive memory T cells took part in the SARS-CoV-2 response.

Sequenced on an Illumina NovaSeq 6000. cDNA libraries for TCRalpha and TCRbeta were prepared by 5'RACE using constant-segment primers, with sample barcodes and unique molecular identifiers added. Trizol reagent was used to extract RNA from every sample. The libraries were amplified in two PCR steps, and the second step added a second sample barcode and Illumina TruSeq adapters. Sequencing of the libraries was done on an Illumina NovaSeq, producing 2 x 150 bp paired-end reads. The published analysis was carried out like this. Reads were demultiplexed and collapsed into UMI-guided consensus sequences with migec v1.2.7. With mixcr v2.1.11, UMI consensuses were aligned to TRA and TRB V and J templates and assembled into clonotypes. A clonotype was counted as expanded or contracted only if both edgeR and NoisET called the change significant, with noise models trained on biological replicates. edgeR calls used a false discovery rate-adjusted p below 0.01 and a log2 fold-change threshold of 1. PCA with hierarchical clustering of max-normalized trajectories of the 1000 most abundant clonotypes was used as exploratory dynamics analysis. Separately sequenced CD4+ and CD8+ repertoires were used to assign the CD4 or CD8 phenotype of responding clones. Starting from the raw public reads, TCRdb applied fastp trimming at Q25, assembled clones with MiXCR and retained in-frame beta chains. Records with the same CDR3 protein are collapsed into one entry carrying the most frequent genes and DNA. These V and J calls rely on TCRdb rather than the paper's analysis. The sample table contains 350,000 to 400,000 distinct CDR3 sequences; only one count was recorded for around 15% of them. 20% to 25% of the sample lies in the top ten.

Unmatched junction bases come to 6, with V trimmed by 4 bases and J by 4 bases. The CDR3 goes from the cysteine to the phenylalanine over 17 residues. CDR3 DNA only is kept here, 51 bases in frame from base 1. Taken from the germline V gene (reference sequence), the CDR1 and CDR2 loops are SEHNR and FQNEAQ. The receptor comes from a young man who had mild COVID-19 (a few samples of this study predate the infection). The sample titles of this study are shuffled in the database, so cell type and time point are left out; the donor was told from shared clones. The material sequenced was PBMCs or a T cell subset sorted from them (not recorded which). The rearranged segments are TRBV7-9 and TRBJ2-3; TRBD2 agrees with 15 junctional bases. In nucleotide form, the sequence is TGTGCCAGCAGCTCCGGGACTAGCGGGGGGATGTCAGATACGCAGTATTTT. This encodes CASSSGTSGGMSDTQYF.